These 2 T cell receptor beta chains came from one sample sequenced in a study of long-term antiretroviral therapy in people with HIV. The run of the v3.0 immunoSEQ assay was at survey level. Repertoires were generated with immunoSEQ multiplex PCR, while TCRdb's copy carries only in-frame clones and drops some. Of just under 40,000 clones detected, 80% to 90% appear once; the ten largest clones hold 3.9%. This specimen was unsorted PBMCs, taken just before starting antiretroviral therapy. Receptors originate from a woman under 30 with HIV.

The chain is built from TRBV7-8 and TRBJ2-7; possibly TRBD2 for D (6 bases). Trimming cost V 2 bases and J 0 bases, with 17 bases left between them. Per the germline V gene, CDR1 is SGHVS and CDR2 is FQNEAQ. The CDR3 runs 17 residues. The CDR3 DNA reads as TGTGCCAGCAGCTTAAATTATGGGGCGGGGAGCTCCTACGAGCAGTACTTC. This translates into CASSLNYGAGSSYEQYF.

This clone was seen only a few times. V is TRBV28 and J is TRBJ2-5; D is uncertain. CDR3 length: 15 residues. Germline V gene sequence: CDR1 MDHEN, CDR2 SYDVKM. V was shortened by 5 bases and J by 5 bases, with 18 bases between the two germline ends. CDR3 loop: CASSPAWSRRETQYF. The CDR3 DNA reads TGTGCCAGCAGTCCCGCATGGAGCCGTCGGGAGACCCAGTACTTC.